This entry concerns a single T cell receptor beta chain. What it binds is unknown. This sample is drawn from a study of OX40 agonist ivuxolimab in advanced cancers. Some clones are missing from TCRdb's copy, which holds only in-frame ones; the method was immunoSEQ multiplex PCR. This table has tens of thousands of clones, 70% to 90% appearing once. Germline-derived CDR1 and CDR2 are MNHNY and SVGAGI (reference sequence). Losses at the gene ends were 2 bases for V and 8 bases for J; bases not matched to a gene: 8. This CDR3 spans 15 amino acids. Points from the study as a whole: Antigen targets of the expanded peripheral T cells went undetermined.

The material sequenced was CD4+ or CD8+ T cells sorted from blood, taken in a trial of the OX40 agonist ivuxolimab. This receptor was identified in an adult with an advanced solid tumor such as melanoma, head and neck, liver or kidney cancer. The rearrangement joins TRBV6-6 to TRBJ1-2; TRBD1 matches 10 bases. Written as DNA, the CDR3 is TGTGCCAGCAGTTACATTACCGGGACAGGGGTGGGCTACACCTTC. This sequence encodes CASSYITGTGVGYTF.